These T cell receptor beta chains were read from a single sample in a study of beta chain features in type 1 diabetes. Sequencing used immunoSEQ multiplex PCR; TCRdb keeps in-frame clones, though not all of them. Among about 290,000 clones listed, approximately 8% were seen once. The sequencing input was central memory CD4+ T cells from blood. These TCRs come from a woman aged 18 to 35 in good health. CDR3s include the opening cysteine and the closing phenylalanine or tryptophan. The order of the fields is J gene, D gene, V gene, clone size, CDR3 DNA, CDR3 protein. The D gene is left open where the match is weak. A row's size may be missing; if present it is once, few, many or a size class.

j_gene: TRBJ2-1
d_gene: NA
v_gene: TRBV7-2
abundance: NA
CDR3nt: TGTGCCAGCGGGTCTTCGGGAATCTACAATGAGCAGTTCTTC
CDR3aa: CASGSSGIYNEQFF

j_gene: TRBJ2-3
d_gene: NA
v_gene: TRBV7-9
abundance: NA
CDR3nt: TGTGCCAGCAGCTTAGCTGACAGGCCCACAGATACGCAGTATTTT
CDR3aa: CASSLADRPTDTQYF

j_gene: TRBJ1-6
d_gene: NA
v_gene: TRBV28
abundance: NA
CDR3nt: TGTGCCAGCACCTCCCTGCTTGGACACCGTCCCCTCCACTTT
CDR3aa: CASTSLLGHRPLHF

j_gene: TRBJ1-1
d_gene: NA
v_gene: TRBV21-1
abundance: few
CDR3nt: TGTGCCAGCCGTGGGGGGAACACTGAAGCTTTCTTT
CDR3aa: CASRGGNTEAFF

j_gene: TRBJ2-7
d_gene: TRBD1
v_gene: TRBV11-1
abundance: NA
CDR3nt: TGTGCCAGCAGCTTCGACAGGGGGCTGGACTACGAGCAGTACTTC
CDR3aa: CASSFDRGLDYEQYF

j_gene: TRBJ1-1
d_gene: NA
v_gene: TRBV7-8
abundance: NA
CDR3nt: TGTGCCAGCAGCCCTCCATCTTGGGGCACTGAAGCTTTCTTT
CDR3aa: CASSPPSWGTEAFF

j_gene: TRBJ2-5
d_gene: TRBD2
v_gene: TRBV6-6
abundance: few
CDR3nt: TGTGCCAGCAGTTACTGGGGGGGGGAGACCCAGTACTTC
CDR3aa: CASSYWGGETQYF

j_gene: TRBJ2-1
d_gene: TRBD1
v_gene: TRBV11-2
abundance: few
CDR3nt: TGTGCCAGCAGACGTCTCCCGGGACAGGCGATCAATGAGCAGTTCTTC
CDR3aa: CASRRLPGQAINEQFF

j_gene: TRBJ2-7
d_gene: TRBD2
v_gene: TRBV5-1
abundance: few
CDR3nt: TGCGCCAGCAGCTTGGTGGCTAGCGGGGGAGTCTACGAGCAGTACTTC
CDR3aa: CASSLVASGGVYEQYF

j_gene: TRBJ2-2
d_gene: TRBD2
v_gene: TRBV4-3
abundance: few
CDR3nt: TGCGCCAGCAGCCACCTAGCGGGGGCTAACACCGGGGAGCTGTTTTTT
CDR3aa: CASSHLAGANTGELFF

j_gene: TRBJ1-4
d_gene: NA
v_gene: TRBV7-9
abundance: few
CDR3nt: TGTGCCAGCAGCTCCCGGGCTCCTGGTGAAAAACTGTTTTTT
CDR3aa: CASSSRAPGEKLFF

j_gene: TRBJ1-3
d_gene: NA
v_gene: TRBV5-4
abundance: few
CDR3nt: TGTGCCAGCAGCTTGGGCGGGGCCGCTGGAAACACCATATATTTT
CDR3aa: CASSLGGAAGNTIYF

j_gene: TRBJ2-6
d_gene: NA
v_gene: TRBV28
abundance: many
CDR3nt: TGTGCCAGCATCAGGGGCACTGGGGCCAACGTCCTGACTTTC
CDR3aa: CASIRGTGANVLTF

j_gene: TRBJ2-7
d_gene: NA
v_gene: TRBV10-3
abundance: NA
CDR3nt: TGTGCCATCAGTGAGCAGGGCGACTCCTACGAGCAGTACTTC
CDR3aa: CAISEQGDSYEQYF

j_gene: TRBJ1-2
d_gene: TRBD1
v_gene: TRBV7-2
abundance: few
CDR3nt: TGTGCCAGCAGCACCTCGACAGGGCCGGTGGGACATTACACCTTC
CDR3aa: CASSTSTGPVGHYTF

j_gene: TRBJ1-4
d_gene: NA
v_gene: TRBV25-1
abundance: NA
CDR3nt: TGTGCCAGCATTGGCAGAAGTGCAACTAATGAAAAACTGTTTTTT
CDR3aa: CASIGRSATNEKLFF

j_gene: TRBJ2-5
d_gene: NA
v_gene: TRBV7-8
abundance: many
CDR3nt: TGTGCCAGCAGCGGAAACTCTCGGGGCGGGGAGACCCAGTACTTC
CDR3aa: CASSGNSRGGETQYF

j_gene: TRBJ2-1
d_gene: TRBD2
v_gene: TRBV11-2
abundance: few
CDR3nt: TGTGCCAGCAGCCTGACTAGCGGGGGGGCCAGTGAGCAGTTCTTC
CDR3aa: CASSLTSGGASEQFF

j_gene: TRBJ2-1
d_gene: TRBD1
v_gene: TRBV29-1
abundance: many
CDR3nt: TGCAGCGCCGCGGGACAGGCTTACAATGAGCAGTTCTTC
CDR3aa: CSAAGQAYNEQFF

j_gene: TRBJ2-3
d_gene: NA
v_gene: TRBV11-2
abundance: NA
CDR3nt: TGTGCCAGCAGCCTTTTCAGGGGAGATACGCAGTATTTT
CDR3aa: CASSLFRGDTQYF

j_gene: TRBJ1-5
d_gene: TRBD1
v_gene: TRBV7-2
abundance: few
CDR3nt: TGTGCCAGCAGCCGGACAGGGTTCAATCAGCCCCAGCATTTT
CDR3aa: CASSRTGFNQPQHF

j_gene: TRBJ2-3
d_gene: NA
v_gene: TRBV27
abundance: NA
CDR3nt: TGTGCCAGCAGTCTTTCCCCGGGCGATACGCAGTATTTT
CDR3aa: CASSLSPGDTQYF

j_gene: TRBJ1-2
d_gene: NA
v_gene: TRBV7-8
abundance: few
CDR3nt: TGTGCCAGCAGCTTAGGTCAGGCTATCGACTATGGCTACACCTTC
CDR3aa: CASSLGQAIDYGYTF

j_gene: TRBJ1-5
d_gene: NA
v_gene: TRBV15
abundance: few
CDR3nt: TGTGCCACCAGCAGAGATCCGACTCAGCCCCAGCATTTT
CDR3aa: CATSRDPTQPQHF

j_gene: TRBJ1-2
d_gene: NA
v_gene: TRBV19
abundance: few
CDR3nt: TGTGCCAGTAGTGATCAGGGGAGCTATGGCTACACCTTC
CDR3aa: CASSDQGSYGYTF

j_gene: TRBJ1-5
d_gene: NA
v_gene: TRBV5-4
abundance: NA
CDR3nt: TGTGCCAGCAGCTCCGGCGGGGGTGATCAGCCCCAGCATTTT
CDR3aa: CASSSGGGDQPQHF

j_gene: TRBJ1-2
d_gene: NA
v_gene: TRBV29-1
abundance: few
CDR3nt: TGCAGCGTTGGTGGTTCTCAATATGGCTACACCTTC
CDR3aa: CSVGGSQYGYTF

j_gene: TRBJ2-4
d_gene: NA
v_gene: TRBV5-6
abundance: NA
CDR3nt: TGTGCCAGCAGCGGCGGACGGGGCATTCAGTACTTC
CDR3aa: CASSGGRGIQYF

j_gene: TRBJ2-5
d_gene: TRBD1
v_gene: TRBV28
abundance: NA
CDR3nt: TGTGCCAGCAGAGTTTTAGAAGCAGGGGGCGGGACCCAGTACTTC
CDR3aa: CASRVLEAGGGTQYF

j_gene: TRBJ1-2
d_gene: NA
v_gene: TRBV5-1
abundance: few
CDR3nt: TGCGCCAGCAGCTTGTCCGACAGGAGGGGCTACACCTTC
CDR3aa: CASSLSDRRGYTF

j_gene: TRBJ1-5
d_gene: NA
v_gene: TRBV6-6
abundance: few
CDR3nt: TGTGCCAGCACAGTGGGCTATCAGCCCCAGCATTTT
CDR3aa: CASTVGYQPQHF

j_gene: TRBJ1-1
d_gene: NA
v_gene: TRBV9
abundance: NA
CDR3nt: TGTGCCAGCACGCGATTTGGGGGTGCCACTGAAGCTTTCTTT
CDR3aa: CASTRFGGATEAFF

j_gene: TRBJ1-5
d_gene: NA
v_gene: TRBV30
abundance: few
CDR3nt: TGTGCCTGGAGTGCCCAGGATTATCAGCCCCAGCATTTT
CDR3aa: CAWSAQDYQPQHF

j_gene: TRBJ2-2
d_gene: NA
v_gene: TRBV6-5
abundance: NA
CDR3nt: TGTGCCAGCGATCTAGCCCCGAACACCGGGGAGCTGTTTTTT
CDR3aa: CASDLAPNTGELFF

j_gene: TRBJ1-1
d_gene: NA
v_gene: TRBV5-6
abundance: NA
CDR3nt: TGTGCCAGCAGCTTGGAGAGGGGTTTGGAAGCTTTCTTT
CDR3aa: CASSLERGLEAFF

j_gene: TRBJ2-3
d_gene: NA
v_gene: TRBV9
abundance: many
CDR3nt: TGTGCCAGCAGCGTCGGGATAGATACGCAGTATTTT
CDR3aa: CASSVGIDTQYF

j_gene: TRBJ1-3
d_gene: NA
v_gene: TRBV19
abundance: few
CDR3nt: TGTGCCAGTAAGGACGGGAGCTCTGGAAACACCATATATTTT
CDR3aa: CASKDGSSGNTIYF

j_gene: TRBJ2-1
d_gene: TRBD2
v_gene: TRBV5-8
abundance: few
CDR3nt: TGTGCCAGCAGCTTCCGACTAGCGGGGTACAATGAGCAGTTCTTC
CDR3aa: CASSFRLAGYNEQFF

j_gene: TRBJ2-3
d_gene: NA
v_gene: TRBV7-9
abundance: few
CDR3nt: TGTGCCAGCAGCTCCGCGACAGATACGCAGTATTTT
CDR3aa: CASSSATDTQYF

j_gene: TRBJ1-2
d_gene: NA
v_gene: TRBV7-9
abundance: NA
CDR3nt: TGTGCCAGCAGCTACGAAGTTGGGGGCTACACCTTC
CDR3aa: CASSYEVGGYTF

j_gene: TRBJ2-3
d_gene: NA
v_gene: TRBV7-9
abundance: NA
CDR3nt: TGTGCCAGCAGCTTAGCGATAGGGGATACGCAGTATTTT
CDR3aa: CASSLAIGDTQYF

j_gene: TRBJ1-5
d_gene: NA
v_gene: TRBV2
abundance: few
CDR3nt: TGTGCCAGCAGTGATTGGGGTAATAGCAATCAGCCCCAGCATTTT
CDR3aa: CASSDWGNSNQPQHF

j_gene: TRBJ1-2
d_gene: TRBD1
v_gene: TRBV5-4
abundance: few
CDR3nt: TGTGCCAGCGGCCTACCGGGACAGGGAAACTATGGCTACACCTTC
CDR3aa: CASGLPGQGNYGYTF

j_gene: TRBJ2-3
d_gene: NA
v_gene: TRBV29-1
abundance: NA
CDR3nt: TGCAGCGTCATCAAAGGCGTAGATACGCAGTATTTT
CDR3aa: CSVIKGVDTQYF

j_gene: TRBJ1-2
d_gene: TRBD1
v_gene: TRBV7-9
abundance: few
CDR3nt: TGTGCCAGCAGCCTAGGAACGACAGGGAGCTATGGCTACACCTTC
CDR3aa: CASSLGTTGSYGYTF

j_gene: TRBJ1-3
d_gene: NA
v_gene: TRBV7-3
abundance: NA
CDR3nt: TGTGCCAGCAGGGCAGTCTCTGGAAACACCATATATTTT
CDR3aa: CASRAVSGNTIYF

j_gene: TRBJ1-6
d_gene: NA
v_gene: TRBV5-1
abundance: few
CDR3nt: TGCGCCAGCAGCCCGGTGGACGGAAGAAATTCACCCCTCCACTTT
CDR3aa: CASSPVDGRNSPLHF

j_gene: TRBJ2-5
d_gene: TRBD2
v_gene: TRBV28
abundance: few
CDR3nt: TGTGCCAGCACGCGGGGGGTTGGGGAGACCCAGTACTTC
CDR3aa: CASTRGVGETQYF

j_gene: TRBJ2-6
d_gene: NA
v_gene: TRBV7-2
abundance: many
CDR3nt: TGTGCCAGCAGCTTTAGCTCAGACCTCCCTGGGGCCAACGTCCTGACTTTC
CDR3aa: CASSFSSDLPGANVLTF

j_gene: TRBJ1-5
d_gene: NA
v_gene: TRBV2
abundance: few
CDR3nt: TGTGCCAGCAGTGGACAGGGCAATCAGCCCCAGCATTTT
CDR3aa: CASSGQGNQPQHF

j_gene: TRBJ1-2
d_gene: NA
v_gene: TRBV6-5
abundance: NA
CDR3nt: TGTGCCAGCAGTCCCAGGGGAAACTATGGCTACACCTTC
CDR3aa: CASSPRGNYGYTF

j_gene: TRBJ2-7
d_gene: NA
v_gene: TRBV10-3
abundance: NA
CDR3nt: TGTGCCATCAGCCTGACAAATACCCCCAACGAGCAGTACTTC
CDR3aa: CAISLTNTPNEQYF

j_gene: TRBJ2-1
d_gene: TRBD2
v_gene: TRBV7-3
abundance: few
CDR3nt: TGTGCCAGCAGCCCTAGCGGGGGGGCTTCCAATGAGCAGTTCTTC
CDR3aa: CASSPSGGASNEQFF

j_gene: TRBJ1-2
d_gene: NA
v_gene: TRBV18
abundance: few
CDR3nt: TGTGCCAGCTCACCAAAACAGATCTATGGCTACACCTTC
CDR3aa: CASSPKQIYGYTF

j_gene: TRBJ2-7
d_gene: NA
v_gene: TRBV7-2
abundance: few
CDR3nt: TGTGCCAGCAGCGCGGACAGGACTACCGCTTCCTACGAGCAGTACTTC
CDR3aa: CASSADRTTASYEQYF

j_gene: TRBJ2-4
d_gene: NA
v_gene: TRBV11-2
abundance: many
CDR3nt: TGTGCCAGCAGCCCAACCGAGGGCTGGATCGTTCAGTACTTC
CDR3aa: CASSPTEGWIVQYF

j_gene: TRBJ1-2
d_gene: NA
v_gene: TRBV25-1
abundance: few
CDR3nt: TGTGCCAGCAGTCCCGATGGTGGTAACTATGGCTACACCTTC
CDR3aa: CASSPDGGNYGYTF

j_gene: TRBJ1-1
d_gene: NA
v_gene: TRBV4-1
abundance: NA
CDR3nt: TGCGCCAGCAGCCAAGTGACGGGTATCACTGAAGCTTTCTTT
CDR3aa: CASSQVTGITEAFF

j_gene: TRBJ2-3
d_gene: TRBD2
v_gene: TRBV19
abundance: NA
CDR3nt: TGTGCCAGTAGTATCTCGGGCACGACTAGCGGGGATCCAGATACGCAGTATTTT
CDR3aa: CASSISGTTSGDPDTQYF